This TCR beta chain was recorded in a study of blood T cell repertoires in COVID-19. In the original processing: Counts of nucleated cells, estimated from reference gene primer amplification, were obtained. Sequencing used immunoSEQ multiplex PCR; TCRdb keeps in-frame clones, though not all of them. The D gene and trimming were derived from the DNA, and the V and J assignments and clone size from that table. Among about 100,000 clones listed, approximately 85% were seen once. The germline CDR1 and CDR2 sequences are LGHNT and FRNRAP. V lost 1 base and J 6 bases, leaving 7 bases between the germline ends. This CDR3 is built from 13 residues.

V and J are TRBV12-5 and TRBJ1-5, with D perhaps TRBD1 (5 bases). This receptor was obtained from a man aged 35 to 55 with active or convalescent COVID-19. The sample comprised peripheral blood. CDR3 bases: TGTGCTAGTGGTTTGGGGGGGGTTCAGCCCCAGCATTTT. Translation gives CASGLGGVQPQHF.